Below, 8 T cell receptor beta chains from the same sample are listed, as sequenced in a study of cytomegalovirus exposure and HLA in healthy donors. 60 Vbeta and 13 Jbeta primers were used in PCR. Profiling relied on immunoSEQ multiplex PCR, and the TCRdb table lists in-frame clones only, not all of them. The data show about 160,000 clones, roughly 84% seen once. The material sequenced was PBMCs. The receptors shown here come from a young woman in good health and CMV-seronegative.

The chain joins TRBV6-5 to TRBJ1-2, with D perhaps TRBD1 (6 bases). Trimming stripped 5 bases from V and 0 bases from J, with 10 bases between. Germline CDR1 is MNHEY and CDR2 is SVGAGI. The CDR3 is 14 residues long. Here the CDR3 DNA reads TGTGCCAGCAGTCCCCGGGACACTAACTATGGCTACACCTTC. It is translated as CASSPRDTNYGYTF.

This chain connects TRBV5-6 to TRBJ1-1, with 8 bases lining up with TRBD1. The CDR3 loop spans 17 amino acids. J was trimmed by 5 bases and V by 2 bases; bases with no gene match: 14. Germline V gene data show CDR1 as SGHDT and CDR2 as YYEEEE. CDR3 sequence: CASSFSPQGAVRTEAFF. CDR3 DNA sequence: TGTGCCAGCAGCTTTTCCCCCCAGGGGGCCGTACGGACTGAAGCTTTCTTT.

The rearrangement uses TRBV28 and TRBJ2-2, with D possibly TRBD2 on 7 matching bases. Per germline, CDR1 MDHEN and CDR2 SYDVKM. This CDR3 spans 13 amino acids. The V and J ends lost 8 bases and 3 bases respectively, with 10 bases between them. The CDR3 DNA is TGTGCCAGCGGGGGGGGGCACACCGGGGAGCTGTTTTTT. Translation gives CASGGGHTGELFF. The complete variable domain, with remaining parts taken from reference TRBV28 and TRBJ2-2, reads DVKVTQSSRYLVKRTGEKVFLECVQDMDHENMFWYRQDPGLGLRLIYFSYDVKMKEKGDIPEGYSVSREKKERFSLILESASTNQTSMYLCASGGGHTGELFFGEGSRLTVL.

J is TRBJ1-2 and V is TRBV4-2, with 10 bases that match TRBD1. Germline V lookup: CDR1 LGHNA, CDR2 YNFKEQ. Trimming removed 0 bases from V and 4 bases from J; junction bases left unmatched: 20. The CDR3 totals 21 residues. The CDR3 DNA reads TGTGCCAGCAGCCAAGATCCATGGCTGGGGACAGGGGAGAGAGACGCCTATGGCTACACCTTC. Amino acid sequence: CASSQDPWLGTGERDAYGYTF.

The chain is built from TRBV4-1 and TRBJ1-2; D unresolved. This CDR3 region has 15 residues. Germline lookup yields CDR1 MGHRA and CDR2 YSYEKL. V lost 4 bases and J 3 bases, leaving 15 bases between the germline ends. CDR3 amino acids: CASSPTLKRDYGYTF. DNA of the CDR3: TGCGCCAGCAGCCCAACCTTGAAGAGGGACTATGGCTACACCTTC.

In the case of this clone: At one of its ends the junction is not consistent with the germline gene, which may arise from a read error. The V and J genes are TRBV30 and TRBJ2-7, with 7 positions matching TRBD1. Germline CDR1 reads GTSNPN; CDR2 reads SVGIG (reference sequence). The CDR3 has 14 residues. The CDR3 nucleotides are TGTGCCTGGAACCTCGACAGGGCCTCCAACGAGCAGTACTTC. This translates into CAWNLDRASNEQYF. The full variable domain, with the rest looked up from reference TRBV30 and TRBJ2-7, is SQTIHQWPATLVQPVGSPLSLECTVEGTSNPNLYWYRQAAGRGLQLLFYSVGIGQISSEVPQNLSASRPQDRQFILSSKKLLLSDSGFYLCAWNLDRASNEQYFGPGTRLTVT.

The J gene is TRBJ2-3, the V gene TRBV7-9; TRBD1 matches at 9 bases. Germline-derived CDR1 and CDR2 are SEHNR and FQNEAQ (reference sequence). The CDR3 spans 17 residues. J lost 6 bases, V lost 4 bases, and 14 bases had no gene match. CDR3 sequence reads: CASSSDSDRGGGDTQYF. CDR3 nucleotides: TGTGCCAGCAGCTCCGACTCGGACAGGGGTGGAGGGGATACGCAGTATTTT.

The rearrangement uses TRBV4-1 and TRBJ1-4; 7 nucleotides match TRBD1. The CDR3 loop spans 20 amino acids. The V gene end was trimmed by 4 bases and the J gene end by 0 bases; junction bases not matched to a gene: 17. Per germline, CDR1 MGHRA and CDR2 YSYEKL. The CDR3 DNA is TGCGCCAGCAGCCCCGTGGGGGGACAGCAGAACCTTGCAACTAATGAAAAACTGTTTTTT. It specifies CASSPVGGQQNLATNEKLFF.